Presented here are 13 T cell receptor beta chains from one specimen sequenced in a study of T cell responses to AZD1222 COVID-19 vaccine. The data were produced by immunoSEQ multiplex PCR, yet TCRdb's version contains in-frame clones alone and is incomplete. The table lists approximately 150,000 clones, roughly 94% of them singletons, with 0.9% to 1.2% in the top ten. The material was peripheral blood, obtained 28 days after the second AZD1222 dose. These receptors all stem from an adult who received the AZD1222 COVID-19 vaccine.

The rearrangement uses TRBV7-2 and TRBJ1-2; possible D gene TRBD1, 5 bases. This CDR3 has 13 amino acids. Deletions cut 3 bases from V and 10 bases from J, with 15 bases between. Germline CDR1 and CDR2: SGHTA and FQGNSA. The CDR3 is CASSFGTVGDYTF. As DNA, the CDR3 is TGTGCCAGCAGCTTCGGGACGGTGGGTGACTACACCTTC.

This chain joins TRBV2 and TRBJ2-7; tentatively, D is TRBD1 (5 bases). This CDR3 contains 16 residues. Germline CDR1 reads SNHLY; CDR2 reads FYNNEI. The ends were cut back, 4 bases at V and 5 bases at J, with 21 bases in the middle. Written as DNA, the CDR3 is TGTGCCAGCAGTGGCCCCACAGGTCTTCTCGTCCACGAGCAGTACTTC. Translated, it gives CASSGPTGLLVHEQYF.

V usage is TRBV19 and J usage is TRBJ2-7; D is tentatively TRBD1 or TRBD2 (6 bases each). The CDR3 totals 14 residues. Germline V gene data show CDR1 as LNHDA and CDR2 as SQIVND (reference sequence). The V gene lost 6 bases and the J gene lost 2 bases, with 14 bases spanning the gap. CDR3 DNA sequence: TGTGCCAGTAGCCCGGGGGCCCTTCCCTACGAGCAGTACTTC. Amino acid sequence: CASSPGALPYEQYF.

The chain couples TRBV6-5 to TRBJ2-7, with D possibly being TRBD1 or TRBD2 (5 bases each). Germline V gene data show CDR1 as MNHEY and CDR2 as SVGAGI. This CDR3 spans 14 amino acids. With 5 bases removed from V and 4 bases from J, the gap between germline ends came to 15 bases. CDR3 region: CASSPRGDLYEQYF. The CDR3 nucleotides read TGTGCCAGCAGTCCCCGAGGGGACCTTTACGAGCAGTACTTC.

The rearrangement joins TRBV5-1 to TRBJ2-3; 8 bases align to TRBD2. CDR1 and CDR2 from the germline V gene are SGHRS and YFSETQ. The CDR3 totals 19 residues. V lost 0 bases, J lost 2 bases, and 14 bases stayed unmatched. The CDR3 loop is CASSLVPRGETYLTDTQYF. Here the CDR3 DNA reads TGCGCCAGCAGCTTGGTGCCGCGGGGGGAAACTTATCTCACAGATACGCAGTATTTT.

The chain recombines TRBV2 with TRBJ2-7, with TRBD1 identical over 9 bases. CDR1 is SNHLY, CDR2 FYNNEI, per germline. The CDR3 contains 11 residues. The CDR3 loop is CASWDREKQYF. The CDR3 DNA is TGTGCTAGCTGGGACAGGGAAAAGCAGTACTTC.

The genes are TRBV10-3 and TRBJ2-2; tentatively, D is TRBD1 (6 bases). Germline V gene data show CDR1 as ENHRY and CDR2 as SYGVKD. This CDR3 is 13 amino acids long. Between the trimmed V and J ends, which lost 6 bases and 6 bases, there was a span of 11 bases. CDR3 bases: TGTGCCATCAGACCTACAGGGTCCGGGGAGCTGTTTTTT. Protein: CAIRPTGSGELFF.

The chain recombines TRBV28 with TRBJ2-7; D is perhaps TRBD1 (5 bases). CDR3 length: 15 residues. Trimming pared 5 bases from V and 0 bases from J, leaving 14 bases between. Germline V CDR1 and CDR2: MDHEN, SYDVKM. Written as DNA, the CDR3 is TGTGCCAGCAGTCCCCTTGGGCAGGGCTCCTACGAGCAGTACTTC. Amino acids: CASSPLGQGSYEQYF.

This CDR3 is CASSNYYEQYF. In nucleotides, the CDR3 is TGTGCCAGTAGCAACTACTACGAGCAGTACTTC. V usage is TRBV19 and J usage is TRBJ2-7; no definite D call. Germline V CDR1 and CDR2: LNHDA, SQIVND (reference sequence). V lost 6 bases, J lost 3 bases, and 6 bases lay in between. This CDR3 is built from 11 residues.

The chain is built from TRBV7-3 and TRBJ2-1, with unresolved D. CDR3 length equals 14 residues. The ends were cut back, 4 bases at V and 3 bases at J, with 10 bases in the middle. Germline V gives CDR1 SGHTA, CDR2 FQGTGA. The CDR3 loop is CASSSRHNYNEQFF. CDR3 nucleotide sequence: TGTGCCAGCAGCTCTCGACACAACTACAATGAGCAGTTCTTC.

This clone showed up just once. V and J are TRBV2 and TRBJ1-5, with TRBD1 matching 9 bases. V lost 6 bases, J lost 6 bases, and 3 bases stayed unmatched. CDR1 SNHLY and CDR2 FYNNEI come from the germline V gene. There are 13 residues in the CDR3. CDR3 sequence reads: CASRGQGGQPQHF. The CDR3 nucleotides read TGTGCCAGCAGGGGACAGGGTGGTCAGCCCCAGCATTTT.

The chain joins TRBV19 to TRBJ1-2, with D unresolved. CDR3 length equals 14 residues. V dropped 6 bases and J dropped 1 base, with 12 bases sitting between them. From germline, CDR1 is LNHDA and CDR2 SQIVND (reference sequence). The CDR3 sequence is CASRLGLINYGYTF. The CDR3 DNA reads TGTGCCAGTAGGCTCGGGCTGATTAACTATGGCTACACCTTC.

The J gene is TRBJ2-7, the V gene TRBV13; D may match TRBD1 or TRBD2 (5 bases each). Between the trimmed V and J ends, which lost 0 bases and 3 bases, there was a span of 9 bases. Germline assignment: CDR1 PRHDT and CDR2 FYEKMQ (reference sequence). CDR3 length equals 14 residues. CDR3 amino acids: CASSLGTGGYEQYF. CDR3 nucleotides: TGTGCCAGCAGCTTAGGAACAGGAGGCTACGAGCAGTACTTC.